This T cell receptor beta chain stems from a study of blood T cell repertoires in COVID-19. Here immunoSEQ multiplex PCR was the method, and the copy in TCRdb shows in-frame clones only, minus some. The data contain 260,000 or so clones, about four fifths of them singletons. The CDR3 totals 16 residues. From germline, CDR1 is SGHTS and CDR2 YDEGEE. V gave up 0 bases and J gave up 4 bases; unmatched junction bases: 5. The specimen was peripheral blood. The V call is TRBV5-8, the J call TRBJ1-5; TRBD1 aligns across 9 bases. This TCR was recovered from a man aged 80 or over with acute or convalescent COVID-19. In nucleotides, the CDR3 is TGTGCCAGCAGCTTGGTATTCGGGACAGGGAATCAGCCCCAGCATTTT. Its protein is CASSLVFGTGNQPQHF.